The 28 T cell receptor beta chains presented below share a single source sample, sequenced in a study of post-analysis software for immune sequencing data. For these TCRs, the target antigens are not known. Findings of the study overall: About five TRBV segments were more frequent in patients than controls; TRBV5-6, TRBV5-1 and TRBV20-1 belonged to this group.

Unique molecular identifiers were carried by the TCR beta cDNA libraries. Each CDR3 protein gets one entry after TCRdb re-called the PCR reads with MiXCR. The sample carries about 770,000 distinct CDR3 sequences, about 45% recorded once. The specimen was blood. Source of these receptors: a girl aged 10-17 years with multiple sclerosis.

J is TRBJ2-7 and V is TRBV7-9; TRBD1 or TRBD2 may be the D gene (6 bases each). The CDR3 runs 15 residues. Looked up from germline, CDR1 is SEHNR and CDR2 is FQNEAQ (reference sequence). V was shortened by 1 base and J by 2 bases, with 12 bases between the two germline ends. The CDR3 DNA reads TGTGCCAGCAGCTTAGTGGGGGCGGGGCCCTACGAGCAGTACTTC. Translating gives CASSLVGAGPYEQYF.

The J gene is TRBJ2-3, the V gene TRBV15, with TRBD2 identical over 10 bases. This CDR3 comprises 16 residues. In germline, CDR1 is LNHNV, CDR2 YYDKDF (reference sequence). The junction had 8 bases not matched to a gene; V was cut back by 5 bases and J by 3 bases. The CDR3 protein is CATSRLPGLATDTQYF. Here the CDR3 DNA reads TGTGCCACCAGCCGACTACCGGGACTAGCGACAGATACGCAGTATTTT.

The chain joins TRBV6-6 to TRBJ2-5; 8 bases line up with TRBD2. The CDR3 is 15 residues long. J lost 1 base, V lost 4 bases, and 5 bases had no gene match. Germline V gene data show CDR1 as MNHNY and CDR2 as SVGAGI (reference sequence). The CDR3 DNA sequence: TGTGCCAGCAGTTCCCGGGGGGGGCCCCAAGAGACCCAGTACTTC. Residues: CASSSRGGPQETQYF.

The V call is TRBV10-3, the J call TRBJ2-3; 8 bases match TRBD2. Germline assignment: CDR1 ENHRY and CDR2 SYGVKD. With V trimmed by 2 bases and J by 2 bases, 6 bases remained unmatched. The CDR3 has 16 amino acids. The CDR3 loop is CAISEGAGEATDTQYF. The CDR3 nucleotides read TGTGCCATCAGTGAGGGAGCGGGAGAGGCCACAGATACGCAGTATTTT.

V gene TRBV9 combines with J gene TRBJ1-2; 7 bases agree with TRBD1. The length of the CDR3 is 12 residues. Germline CDR1 reads SGDLS; CDR2 reads YYNGEE. V shed 2 bases and J 6 bases; nucleotides not matched to a gene: 1. The CDR3 loop is CASSVGQDGYTF. The CDR3 DNA follows: TGTGCCAGCAGCGTCGGACAGGATGGCTACACCTTC.

The chain recombines TRBV5-1 with TRBJ2-2, with 10 bases identical to TRBD2. V shed 4 bases, J shed 7 bases, and the junction held 7 bases outside the gene matches. Looked up from germline, CDR1 is SGHRS and CDR2 is YFSETQ. This CDR3 contains 15 residues. CDR3 in DNA: TGCGCCAGCAGCCCCACCGGGACTAGCGACGGGGAGCTGTTTTTT. As protein: CASSPTGTSDGELFF.

This clonotype was seen more than once but under ten times. The chain couples TRBV7-2 to TRBJ2-4; weak D call: TRBD1 (6 bases). Gene TRBJ2-7 matches the end of the DNA better, so the J call may be wrong. CDR1 is SGHTA, CDR2 FQGNSA, per germline. This CDR3 spans 15 amino acids. The CDR3 nucleotides read TGTGCCAGCAGCCCCCCTACAGGGCTCGGCAGCGAGCAGTACTTC. Its translation: CASSPPTGLGSEQYF.

The chain uses TRBV4-2 and TRBJ2-3, with D maybe TRBD2 (5 bases). Germline CDR1 reads LGHNA; CDR2 reads YNFKEQ. The V end was cut by 1 base, the J end by 5 bases, with 10 bases between. CDR3 length: 14 residues. CDR3 sequence: CASSQAGLGDTQYF. Written as DNA, the CDR3 is TGTGCCAGCAGCCAAGCAGGACTTGGAGATACGCAGTATTTT.

This chain joins TRBV7-2 and TRBJ1-1; possible D gene TRBD1, 6 bases. The CDR3 loop spans 15 amino acids. Germline assignment: CDR1 SGHTA and CDR2 FQGNSA. The germline V and J ends were trimmed by 0 bases and 4 bases, with 12 bases remaining between them. CDR3 in amino acids: CASSLAQGLGTEAFF. The CDR3 nucleotides are TGTGCCAGCAGCTTAGCGCAGGGGCTGGGCACTGAAGCTTTCTTT.

This clonotype was detected a few times. An end of the junction differs from the germline gene, which may be a read error. This CDR3 is CASSHSLADPTDTQYF. The CDR3 DNA is TGTGCCAGCAGTCACTCGTTAGCGGATCCCACAGATACGCAGTATTTT. V is TRBV6-6 and J is TRBJ2-3; a weak D match, TRBD2 (6 bases). Germline CDR1 and CDR2: MNHNY and SVGAGI (reference sequence). The CDR3 is 16 residues long.

The rearrangement links TRBV29-1 to TRBJ2-1, with D uncertain. V was shortened by 6 bases and J by 0 bases, with 15 bases between the two germline ends. Germline CDR1 reads SQVTM; CDR2 reads ANQGSEA. The CDR3 extends over 15 amino acids. The CDR3 is CSVTGVDPSYNEQFF. The CDR3 nucleotides are TGCAGCGTCACCGGTGTAGACCCCTCCTACAATGAGCAGTTCTTC.

The chain is built from TRBV29-1 and TRBJ1-2; 11 positions agree with TRBD1. The CDR3 sequence is 13 residues long. CDR1 SQVTM and CDR2 ANQGSEA come from the germline V gene. V lost 4 bases, J lost 4 bases, and 2 bases stayed unmatched. In DNA form, the CDR3 reads TGCAGCGTTGCAGGGACAGGGGGCTATGGCTACACCTTC. This gives the protein CSVAGTGGYGYTF.

The genes are TRBV7-2 and TRBJ2-6, with 7 positions matching TRBD1. The CDR3 consists of 17 residues. The V gene end was trimmed by 4 bases and the J gene end by 1 base; junction bases not matched to a gene: 7. CDR1 is SGHTA, CDR2 FQGNSA, per germline. The DNA of the CDR3 is TGTGCCAGCAGCTCCCTGACAGGGAATTCTGGGGCCAACGTCCTGACTTTC. It translates to CASSSLTGNSGANVLTF.

The chain links TRBV29-1 to TRBJ2-3, with unresolved D. The CDR3 is made up of 10 amino acids. CDR1 SQVTM and CDR2 ANQGSEA come from the germline V gene. V was pared by 7 bases and J by 8 bases, with 10 bases between. This CDR3 reads CSAPVGTQYF. In nucleotides, the CDR3 is TGCAGCGCCCCCGTGGGTACGCAGTATTTT.

This clonotype came up a few times. This rearrangement joins TRBV6-6 to TRBJ2-5, with 16 positions matching TRBD2. The CDR3 length is 17 residues. V dropped 1 base and J dropped 2; count of bases not matched to a gene: 1. Germline V gene data show CDR1 as MNHNY and CDR2 as SVGAGI (reference sequence). CDR3 sequence reads: CASSYWGLAGGQETQYF. CDR3 coding DNA: TGTGCCAGCAGTTACTGGGGACTAGCGGGAGGGCAAGAGACCCAGTACTTC.

The J gene is TRBJ2-2, the V gene TRBV7-3, with D perhaps matching TRBD1 or TRBD2 (5 bases each). Trimming removed 1 base from V and 2 bases from J, with 17 bases in between. The length of the CDR3 is 18 residues. Germline CDR1 is SGHTA and CDR2 is FQGTGA. The CDR3 loop reads CASSLKPPRGPNTGELFF. DNA for the CDR3: TGTGCCAGCAGCTTAAAGCCCCCACGGGGCCCTAACACCGGGGAGCTGTTTTTT. Full variable domain (rest looked up from reference TRBV7-3 and TRBJ2-2): GAGVSQTPSNKVTEKGKYVELRCDPISGHTALYWYRQSLGQGPEFLIYFQGTGAADDSGLPNDRFFAVRPEGSVSTLKIQRTERGDSAVYLCASSLKPPRGPNTGELFFGEGSRLTVL.

V gene TRBV4-1 combines with J gene TRBJ2-1; the match to TRBD2 covers 7 bases. This CDR3 comprises 14 residues. Germline V gives CDR1 MGHRA, CDR2 YSYEKL. V shed 4 bases and J 7 bases; nucleotides not matched to a gene: 7. CDR3 sequence (DNA): TGCGCCAGCAGCCGGGAGGCGGGAGTAAATGAGCAGTTCTTC. It codes for CASSREAGVNEQFF.

The chain uses TRBV28 and TRBJ1-1; D call uncertain. Germline V lookup: CDR1 MDHEN, CDR2 SYDVKM. Trimming removed 3 bases at V and 3 bases at J, with 11 bases between. The CDR3 totals 14 residues. The CDR3 region has the DNA TGTGCCAGCAGTTTTCGCCCCAGAGACACTGAAGCTTTCTTT. It yields the protein CASSFRPRDTEAFF.

This chain uses TRBV6-6 with TRBJ1-5, with unresolved D. Germline values: CDR1 MNHNY, CDR2 SVGAGI (reference sequence). This CDR3 spans 13 amino acids. The V gene lost 2 bases and the J gene lost 15 bases, with 17 bases spanning the gap. The CDR3 nucleotides are TGTGCCAGCAGTTACCCCCCGGACCTTTTGTGGCATTTT. Protein product: CASSYPPDLLWHF.

The chain employs TRBV5-1 and TRBJ2-1; 13 bases agree with TRBD2. Germline V gives CDR1 SGHRS, CDR2 YFSETQ. Unmatched junction bases numbered 10, after V lost 4 bases and J lost 9 bases. This CDR3 has 16 residues. For the CDR3, the DNA is TGCGCCAGCAGCCCCCGGACTAGCGGGAGAGTAGGTGAGCAGTTCTTC. Its protein product is CASSPRTSGRVGEQFF.

This clonotype was recorded at least ten times. V usage is TRBV10-3 and J usage is TRBJ2-7; D unresolved. Trimming pared 11 bases from V and 4 bases from J, leaving 15 bases between. CDR1 and CDR2 (germline): ENHRY, SYGVKD. CDR3 length equals 12 residues. Here the CDR3 DNA reads TGTGCCGTCGGGCTAGGAAATTACGAGCAGTACTTC. This encodes CAVGLGNYEQYF.

This chain joins TRBV12-3 or TRBV12-4 and TRBJ2-5, with a tentative D call TRBD1 (6 bases). The CDR3 loop spans 15 amino acids. The germline V and J ends were trimmed by 4 bases and 1 base, with 13 bases remaining between them. The DNA of the CDR3 is TGTGCCAGCAGTTCACAGGGTTGGGGCCAAGAGACCCAGTACTTC. Translating gives CASSSQGWGQETQYF.

The gene calls are TRBV3-1 and TRBJ2-3, with 10 nucleotides matching TRBD2. Germline trimming cut 0 bases from V and 6 bases from J; bases unmatched to any gene: 6. The CDR3 sequence is 16 residues long. Germline lookup yields CDR1 LGHDT and CDR2 YNNKEL (reference sequence). As DNA, the CDR3 is TGTGCCAGCAGCCAAGAAGGGCTAGCGGGAGAGGATACGCAGTATTTT. Amino acid sequence: CASSQEGLAGEDTQYF.

The chain has TRBV5-1 and TRBJ2-5; 9 nucleotides align to TRBD2. The junction had 5 bases not matched to a gene; V was cut back by 0 bases and J by 2 bases. There are 16 residues in the CDR3. Per the germline V gene, CDR1 is SGHRS and CDR2 is YFSETQ. The chain's CDR3 is CASSLGLTSGQETQYF. For the CDR3, the DNA is TGCGCCAGCAGCTTGGGGCTGACTAGCGGTCAAGAGACCCAGTACTTC. Together with reference TRBV5-1 and TRBJ2-5, the CDR3 gives the full variable domain: KAGVTQTPRYLIKTRGQQVTLSCSPISGHRSVSWYQQTPGQGLQFLFEYFSETQRNKGNFPGRFSGRQFSNSRSEMNVSTLELGDSALYLCASSLGLTSGQETQYFGPGTRLLVL.

The chain uses TRBV5-5 and TRBJ2-7; the D is unclear. CDR3 length: 13 amino acids. Germline V lookup: CDR1 SGHKS, CDR2 YYEKEE (reference sequence). Trimming pared 2 bases from V and 5 bases from J, leaving 11 bases between. In nucleotides, the CDR3 is TGTGCCAGCAGCTTAGAGACGGGTCACGAGCAGTACTTC. It specifies CASSLETGHEQYF.

This clonotype was seen a handful of times. V gene TRBV5-6 combines with J gene TRBJ1-1; weak D call: TRBD1 (6 bases). Trimming left V 1 base short and J 1 base short, with 11 bases between. CDR1 SGHDT and CDR2 YYEEEE come from the germline V gene. The CDR3 sequence is 15 residues long. The DNA for the CDR3 is TGTGCCAGCAGCTTGATTGGACAGCCGAACACTGAAGCTTTCTTT. Protein sequence: CASSLIGQPNTEAFF.

The chain couples TRBV5-6 to TRBJ1-1; D unclear. The CDR3 runs to 13 residues. The germline V gene has CDR1 SGHDT and CDR2 YYEEEE. V shed 4 bases and J shed 3 bases, with 10 bases lying between them. The CDR3 is CASSLPGYTEAFF. In nucleotides, the CDR3 is TGTGCCAGCAGCCTTCCGGGGTACACTGAAGCTTTCTTT.

The chain employs TRBV5-1 and TRBJ2-1, with 13 bases aligning to TRBD2. Germline-derived CDR1 and CDR2 are SGHRS and YFSETQ. The V and J ends lost 4 bases and 1 base, in that order; junction bases with no gene match: 5. This CDR3 has 17 residues. CDR3 amino acids: CASSPGTSGISYNEQFF. The CDR3 region has the DNA TGCGCCAGCAGCCCCGGGACTAGCGGGATTTCCTACAATGAGCAGTTCTTC.